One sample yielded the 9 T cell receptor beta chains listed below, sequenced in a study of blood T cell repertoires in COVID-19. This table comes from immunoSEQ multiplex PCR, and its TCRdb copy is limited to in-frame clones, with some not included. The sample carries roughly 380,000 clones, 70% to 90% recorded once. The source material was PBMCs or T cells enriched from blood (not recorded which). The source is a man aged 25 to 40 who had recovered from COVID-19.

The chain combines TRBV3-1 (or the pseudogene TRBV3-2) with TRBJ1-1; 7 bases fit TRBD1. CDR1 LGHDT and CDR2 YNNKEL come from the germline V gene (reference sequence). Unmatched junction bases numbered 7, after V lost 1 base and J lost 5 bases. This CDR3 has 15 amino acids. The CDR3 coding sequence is TGTGCCAGCAGCCAAGGAACAGGGGCGAGGACTGAAGCTTTCTTT. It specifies CASSQGTGARTEAFF.

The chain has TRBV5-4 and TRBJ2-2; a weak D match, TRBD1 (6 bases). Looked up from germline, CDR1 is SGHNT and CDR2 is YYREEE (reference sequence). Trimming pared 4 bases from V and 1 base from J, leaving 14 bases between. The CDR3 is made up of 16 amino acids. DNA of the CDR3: TGTGCCAGCAGCCAGGGGTTAGGGGGGAACACCGGGGAGCTGTTTTTT. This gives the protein CASSQGLGGNTGELFF. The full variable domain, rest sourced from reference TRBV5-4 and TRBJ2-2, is ETGVTQSPTHLIKTRGQQVTLRCSSQSGHNTVSWYQQALGQGPQFIFQYYREEENGRGNFPPRFSGLQFPNYSSELNVNALELDDSALYLCASSQGLGGNTGELFFGEGSRLTVL.

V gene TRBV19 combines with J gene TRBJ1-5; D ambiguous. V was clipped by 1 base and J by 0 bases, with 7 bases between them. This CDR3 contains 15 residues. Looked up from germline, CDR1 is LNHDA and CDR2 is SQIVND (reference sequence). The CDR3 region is CASSIVFVSNQPQHF. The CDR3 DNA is TGTGCCAGTAGTATAGTGTTCGTTAGCAATCAGCCCCAGCATTTT.

The CDR3 DNA reads TGTGCCAGCAGCCCACTTATTACAGGTCCACCCCTCCACTTT. It encodes CASSPLITGPPLHF. V is TRBV3-1 (or the pseudogene TRBV3-2) and J is TRBJ1-6; perhaps TRBD1 as D (5 bases). Between the trimmed V and J ends, which lost 4 bases and 11 bases, there was a span of 15 bases. CDR1 and CDR2 from the germline V gene are LGHDT and YNNKEL (reference sequence). The CDR3 covers 14 residues.

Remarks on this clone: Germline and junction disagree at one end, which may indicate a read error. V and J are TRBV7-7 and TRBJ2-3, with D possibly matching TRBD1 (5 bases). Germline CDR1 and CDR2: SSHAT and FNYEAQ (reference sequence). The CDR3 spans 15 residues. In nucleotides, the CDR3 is TGTGCTAGCAGCCCCAGGGTAGAATTTACAGATACGCAGTATTTT. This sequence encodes CASSPRVEFTDTQYF.

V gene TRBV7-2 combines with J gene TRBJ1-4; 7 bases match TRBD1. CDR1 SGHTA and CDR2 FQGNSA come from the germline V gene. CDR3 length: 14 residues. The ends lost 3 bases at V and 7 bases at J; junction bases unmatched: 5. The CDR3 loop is CASSFQGVGEKLFF. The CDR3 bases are TGTGCCAGCAGCTTCCAGGGGGTGGGTGAAAAACTGTTTTTT.

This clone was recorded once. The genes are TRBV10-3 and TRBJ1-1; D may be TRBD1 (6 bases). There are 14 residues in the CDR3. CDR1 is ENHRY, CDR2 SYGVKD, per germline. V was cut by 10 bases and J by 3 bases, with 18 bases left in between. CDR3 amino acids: CASIQTQGDTEAFF. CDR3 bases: TGTGCCAGCATCCAAACACAGGGAGACACTGAAGCTTTCTTT.

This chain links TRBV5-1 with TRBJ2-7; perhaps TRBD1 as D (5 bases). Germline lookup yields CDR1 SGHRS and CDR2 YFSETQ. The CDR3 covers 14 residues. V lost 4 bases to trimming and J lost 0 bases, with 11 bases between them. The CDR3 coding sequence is TGCGCCAGCAGCCCCGGACACGGCTCCTACGAGCAGTACTTC. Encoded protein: CASSPGHGSYEQYF.

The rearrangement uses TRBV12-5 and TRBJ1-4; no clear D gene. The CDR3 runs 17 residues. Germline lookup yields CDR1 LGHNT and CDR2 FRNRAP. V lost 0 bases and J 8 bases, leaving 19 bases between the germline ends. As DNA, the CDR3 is TGTGCTAGTGGTTTGGTCCCCCCAAGCGGGGAAGGGGAAAAACTGTTTTTT. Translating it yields CASGLVPPSGEGEKLFF.